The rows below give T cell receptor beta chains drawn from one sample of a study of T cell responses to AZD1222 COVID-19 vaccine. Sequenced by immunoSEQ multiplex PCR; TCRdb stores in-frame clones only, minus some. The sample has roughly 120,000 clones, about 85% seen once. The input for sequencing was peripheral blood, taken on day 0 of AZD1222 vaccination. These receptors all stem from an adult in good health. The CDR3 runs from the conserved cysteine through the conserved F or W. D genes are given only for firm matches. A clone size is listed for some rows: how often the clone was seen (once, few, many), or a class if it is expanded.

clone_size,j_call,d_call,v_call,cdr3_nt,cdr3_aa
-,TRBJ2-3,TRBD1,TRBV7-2,TGTGCCAGCAGGTTCCGGGACAGGAGAACAGATACGCAGTATTTT,CASRFRDRRTDTQYF
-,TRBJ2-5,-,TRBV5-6,TGTGCCAGCAGCTTGGGCAGACAGGAGACCCAGTACTTC,CASSLGRQETQYF
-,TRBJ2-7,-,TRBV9,TGTGCCAGCAGCGTCGGACAGAGTCCTCCCTACGAGCAGTACTTC,CASSVGQSPPYEQYF
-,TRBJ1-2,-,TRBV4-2,TGTGCCAGCAGCCAAGACCCCCCGAACAGGGCAATGTTGGCCTTC,CASSQDPPNRAMLAF
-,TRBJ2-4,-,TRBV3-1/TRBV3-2,TGTGCCAGCAGTCATGATTCGAGGATAGCCAAAAACATTCAGTACTTC,CASSHDSRIAKNIQYF
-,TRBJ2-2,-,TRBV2,TGTGCCAGCAGTGGACATCTCACCGGGGAGCTGTTTTTT,CASSGHLTGELFF
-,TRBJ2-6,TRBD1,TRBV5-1,TGCGCCAGCAGCCATGAAGGACAGGTCAAGTTCTCTGGGGCCAACGTCCTGACTTTC,CASSHEGQVKFSGANVLTF
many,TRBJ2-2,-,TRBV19,TGTGCCAGTAGGGACAGCAACACCGGGGAGCTGTTTTTT,CASRDSNTGELFF
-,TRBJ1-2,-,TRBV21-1,TGTGCCAACGCCCGGGGCCGCTATGGCTACACCTTC,CANARGRYGYTF
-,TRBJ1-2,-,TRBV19,TGTGCCAGTAGTCCTTCGAGCGAAGTATATGGCTACACCTTC,CASSPSSEVYGYTF
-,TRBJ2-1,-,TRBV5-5,TGTGCCAGCAGCTTGACCCCAGGGGACCGGCAGTTCTTC,CASSLTPGDRQFF
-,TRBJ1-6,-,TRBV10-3,TGTGCCATCAGAAAGGCCCCTAATTCACCCCTCCACTTT,CAIRKAPNSPLHF
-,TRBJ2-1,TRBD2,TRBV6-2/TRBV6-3,TGTGCCAGCAGTTACAACGACGAGGCTAGCGGGAACAATGAGCAGTTCTTC,CASSYNDEASGNNEQFF
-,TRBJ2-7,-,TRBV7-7,TGTGCCAGCAGCTTAGGGGGTGGCTACGAGCAGTACTTC,CASSLGGGYEQYF
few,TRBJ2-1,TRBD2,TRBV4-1,TGCGCCAGCAGCTTGGGACTAGTCTCCTACAATGAGCAGTTCTTC,CASSLGLVSYNEQFF